The subject of this entry is one T cell receptor (beta chain). Its antigen is not known. This entry belongs to a study of T cells expressing NK-cell markers. At the level of the study: It was sorted CD3+CD56+NKG2C+, CD3+CD56+NKG2C- and CD3+CD56-NKG2C+ T cells that supplied the TCR beta repertoires.

Synthesis of TCR beta cDNA relied on 5'RACE template switching carrying UMIs. TCRdb reanalyzed the 5' RACE reads and collapses them to one entry per CDR3 protein, without DNA. Found here are 250,000 to 300,000 distinct CDR3 sequences; the top ten clones hold around 0.37%. Germline V lookup: CDR1 SGHRS, CDR2 YFSETQ. CDR3 length: 15 amino acids. Study results and limitations: There were a handful of donors in whom these clonotypes also led the CD3+CD56-NKG2C+ fraction. Dominant NKG2C+ clonotypes accounted for about 1.0-8% of CD8+ T cells in about six donors.

This rearrangement joins TRBV5-1 to TRBJ2-5. This TCR derives from a man between 18 and 29 years old in good health. The sample comprised blood T cells: a sorted CD56 or NKG2C T cell subset, CD4+ or CD8+ T cells, or bulk PBMC T cells (not recorded which). CDR3 protein: CASSAGQSTEETQYF.